The 22 T cell receptor beta chains listed next were all sequenced from one sample in a study of PD-1 blockade in mismatch repair-deficient tumors. Data came from immunoSEQ multiplex PCR; TCRdb stores just in-frame clones and leaves some out. Among under 85,000 clones listed, 78% were seen once. This specimen was peripheral blood, taken 2 weeks after starting pembrolizumab. The receptors were gathered from an adult with mismatch repair-deficient cancer.

V gene TRBV10-3 combines with J gene TRBJ2-3, with TRBD2 identical over 11 bases. The germline V gene has CDR1 ENHRY and CDR2 SYGVKD. V was pared by 0 bases and J by 1 base, with 3 bases of the junction left unmatched. CDR3 size: 17 residues. The CDR3 sequence is CAISESSGLAGTDTQYF. DNA of the CDR3: TGTGCCATCAGTGAGTCATCGGGACTAGCGGGCACAGATACGCAGTATTTT.

The chain has TRBV11-2 and TRBJ1-1; D ambiguous. Germline CDR1 reads SGHAT; CDR2 reads FQNNGV. The length of the CDR3 is 14 residues. V was shortened by 1 base and J by 1 base, with 7 bases between the two germline ends. The CDR3 bases are TGTGCCAGCAGCTTAGTATTGGCGAACACTGAAGCTTTCTTT. Translating gives CASSLVLANTEAFF.

This clone was counted only a few times. This sequence joins TRBV19 and TRBJ1-1; D unclear. The V gene lost 7 bases and the J gene lost 4 bases, with 7 bases spanning the gap. Germline CDR1 is LNHDA and CDR2 is SQIVND (reference sequence). The CDR3 covers 11 residues. The CDR3, as DNA: TGTGCCAGTAAGTGGGGCACTGAAGCTTTCTTT. Translation: CASKWGTEAFF.

This rearrangement joins TRBV7-9 to TRBJ2-2; D may be TRBD2 (6 bases). The ends were cut back, 1 base at V and 5 bases at J, with 17 bases in the middle. This CDR3 region has 17 residues. CDR1 SEHNR and CDR2 FQNEAQ come from the germline V gene (reference sequence). CDR3 coding DNA: TGTGCCAGCAGCTTAGATCCGTACGGGCTAGCGACCGGGGAGCTGTTTTTT. The encoded protein is CASSLDPYGLATGELFF.

The CDR3 region is CASSVAGTTDTQYF. The CDR3 DNA sequence: TGTGCCAGCAGCGTAGCGGGAACCACAGATACGCAGTATTTT. This sequence joins TRBV27 and TRBJ2-3; 8 bases are a match to TRBD2. There are 14 residues in the CDR3. V was clipped by 6 bases and J by 2 bases; unmatched bases: 4. Germline-derived CDR1 and CDR2 are MNHEY and SMNVEV (reference sequence).

The V call is TRBV19, the J call TRBJ2-7; D might be TRBD1 (6 bases). The germline gives CDR1 LNHDA, CDR2 SQIVND (reference sequence). The CDR3 is made up of 14 amino acids. V gave up 6 bases and J gave up 4 bases, with 16 bases separating them. This CDR3 reads CASSNLQGSYEQYF. Written as DNA, the CDR3 is TGTGCCAGTAGCAACCTACAGGGTTCGTACGAGCAGTACTTC.

This clone was seen a few times. The chain uses TRBV7-6 and TRBJ2-1, with 12 positions matching TRBD2. The CDR3 sequence is 15 residues long. Per germline, CDR1 SGHVS and CDR2 FNYEAQ. V gave up 5 bases and J gave up 4 bases; unmatched junction bases: 3. The CDR3 sequence: CASSRTSGDYNEQFF. The CDR3 DNA reads as TGTGCCAGCAGCCGGACTAGCGGGGATTACAATGAGCAGTTCTTC. Combining the CDR3 with reference TRBV7-6 and TRBJ2-1 gives the whole variable domain GAGVSQSPRYKVTKRGQDVALRCDPISGHVSLYWYRQALGQGPEFLTYFNYEAQQDKSGLPNDRFSAERPEGSISTLTIQRTEQRDSAMYRCASSRTSGDYNEQFFGPGTRLTVL.

The chain has TRBV9 and TRBJ2-7, with 9 bases lining up with TRBD2. Germline V CDR1 and CDR2: SGDLS, YYNGEE. The length of the CDR3 is 13 residues. J gave up 6 bases and V 2 bases, and 3 bases lay outside the gene matches. CDR3 in DNA: TGTGCCAGCAGCGTCGGTAGCGGGAGCGAGCAGTACTTC. Translating it yields CASSVGSGSEQYF.

This clone was found once. This chain joins TRBV9 and TRBJ2-6; D gene unclear. Per germline, CDR1 SGDLS and CDR2 YYNGEE. CDR3 size: 17 residues. The V gene lost 3 bases and the J gene lost 2 bases, with 15 bases spanning the gap. CDR3 amino acids: CASSEPTQSTGANVLTF. In nucleotides, the CDR3 is TGTGCCAGCAGCGAGCCGACCCAAAGCACTGGGGCCAACGTCCTGACTTTC.

This chain links TRBV30 with TRBJ2-7; D might be TRBD1 (7 bases). This CDR3 has 15 amino acids. The ends were cut back, 0 bases at V and 3 bases at J, with 15 bases in the middle. The V gene's germline CDR1 is GTSNPN and CDR2 SVGIG (reference sequence). In DNA, the CDR3 is TGTGCCTGGAGTGTACGGGGGACAGTCAACTACGAGCAGTACTTC. It yields the protein CAWSVRGTVNYEQYF.

The chain links TRBV7-9 to TRBJ1-4; D call uncertain. The CDR3 has 14 amino acids. Trimming cost V 3 bases and J 1 base, with 6 bases left between them. Looked up from germline, CDR1 is SEHNR and CDR2 is FQNEAQ (reference sequence). CDR3 region: CASSFRGTNEKLFF. The CDR3 nucleotides read TGTGCCAGCAGCTTTCGGGGAACTAATGAAAAACTGTTTTTT.

This sequence joins TRBV10-1 and TRBJ2-6; D unresolved. Germline CDR1 reads WNHNN; CDR2 reads SYGVQD (reference sequence). This CDR3 spans 15 amino acids. V was cut by 11 bases and J by 0 bases, with 14 bases left in between. DNA of the CDR3: TGCGCCCTCGCGGCCTGCAGCTCTGGGGCCAACGTCCTGACTTTC. Translation: CALAACSSGANVLTF.

The chain recombines TRBV9 with TRBJ1-1, with TRBD1 as a possible D gene (6 bases). Trimming stripped 3 bases from V and 1 base from J, with 10 bases between. CDR3 length equals 14 residues. CDR1 is SGDLS and CDR2 is YYNGEE in the germline V gene. The CDR3 region has the DNA TGTGCCAGCAGCGCGGACAGCGGGAACACTGAAGCTTTCTTT. Translating gives CASSADSGNTEAFF.

The CDR3 is CASSDGRPLLEQYF. The CDR3 DNA follows: TGTGCCAGCAGTGACGGGCGTCCCCTGCTCGAGCAGTACTTC. The chain recombines TRBV6-1 with TRBJ2-7, with D uncertain. The germline V gene encodes CDR1 MNHNS and CDR2 SASEGT. This CDR3 is built from 14 residues. Trimming removed 3 bases at V and 6 bases at J, with 15 bases between.

The J gene is TRBJ2-3, the V gene TRBV7-3; D is possibly TRBD1 or TRBD2 (5 bases each). Per the germline V gene, CDR1 is SGHTA and CDR2 is FQGTGA. V lost 5 bases and J 6 bases, leaving 12 bases between the germline ends. The CDR3 length is 13 residues. The CDR3, as DNA: TGTGCCAGCAGCAGCTCCGGGACGGATACGCAGTATTTT. Protein: CASSSSGTDTQYF.

This chain uses TRBV10-3 with TRBJ1-1, with 7 bases lining up with TRBD1. Unmatched junction bases numbered 7, after V lost 2 bases and J lost 1 base. This CDR3 contains 16 residues. Germline V gives CDR1 ENHRY, CDR2 SYGVKD. CDR3 coding DNA: TGTGCCATCAGTGAGAGGCAGGGGGTTTCGAACACTGAAGCTTTCTTT. Protein sequence: CAISERQGVSNTEAFF.

V is TRBV7-8 and J is TRBJ1-1; TRBD1 might be the D (6 bases). CDR1 and CDR2 (germline): SGHVS, FQNEAQ. Trimming took 3 bases from V and 1 from J, leaving 21 bases between them. The CDR3 runs to 18 residues. DNA of the CDR3: TGTGCCAGCAGCTTCACCCCCCTCCGCAGGGGATGGAACACTGAAGCTTTCTTT. It is translated as CASSFTPLRRGWNTEAFF.

This clone was seen once. CDR3 amino acids: CASSLSGLDRGSYGTQYF. CDR3 sequence (DNA): TGTGCCAGCTCCTTAAGTGGCCTTGACAGGGGGAGTTACGGGACGCAGTATTTT. The chain couples TRBV27 to TRBJ2-3; 9 bases map to TRBD1. With 8 bases clipped from V and 9 bases from J, the junction kept 24 bases outside the gene matches. CDR1 is MNHEY, CDR2 SMNVEV, per germline (reference sequence). There are 18 residues in the CDR3.

This chain joins TRBV10-3 and TRBJ2-6, with D possibly being TRBD2 (5 bases). This CDR3 has 16 residues. CDR1 and CDR2 (germline): ENHRY, SYGVKD. Trimming shortened V by 0 bases and J by 1 base, and 7 bases separated the two germline ends. CDR3 coding DNA: TGTGCCATCAGTGAGTCTGGAGGTTCTGGGGCCAACGTCCTGACTTTC. Protein: CAISESGGSGANVLTF.

The chain carries TRBV7-9 and TRBJ2-1, with TRBD1 matching over 7 bases. The CDR3 contains 15 residues. Germline lookup yields CDR1 SEHNR and CDR2 FQNEAQ (reference sequence). V lost 4 bases and J lost 0; bases outside the gene matches: 3. For the CDR3, the DNA is TGTGCCAGCAGCTATCGACAGGGCTCCTACAATGAGCAGTTCTTC. Its protein is CASSYRQGSYNEQFF.

V usage is TRBV16 and J usage is TRBJ1-1; tentatively, D is TRBD1 (6 bases). V lost 4 bases, J lost 4 bases, and 25 bases lay in between. Per germline, CDR1 KGHSY and CDR2 FQNENV. This CDR3 has 18 residues. The CDR3 DNA sequence: TGTGCCAGCAGCCTCACTTCAGGGTTAGGGGGGGCTGCCACTGAAGCTTTCTTT. Protein product: CASSLTSGLGGAATEAFF.

V is TRBV11-3 and J is TRBJ2-1; 13 nucleotides match TRBD2. The V segment lost 5 bases and the J segment 6 bases; nucleotides outside the gene matches: 10. Germline V gene data show CDR1 as SGHNT and CDR2 as YENEEA. CDR3 length: 17 amino acids. CDR3 protein: CASSTRTSGSRGNEQFF. The CDR3 DNA follows: TGTGCCAGCAGCACCAGGACTAGCGGGAGTCGGGGCAATGAGCAGTTCTTC.